The 32 T cell receptor beta chains below come from one sample, sequenced in a study of shared clonotypes between healthy human individuals. The protocol was immunoSEQ multiplex PCR, while the TCRdb copy is restricted to in-frame clones and leaves out a portion. The top ten hold more than 9.5% of the sample, which has about 230,000 clones, under 80% seen once. The specimen was memory CD4+ T cells sorted from blood. The subset here: CD45RA-negative fraction. Receptor source: a man aged 30 to 39 in good health.

The V and J genes are TRBV7-6 and TRBJ2-5; 10 bases match TRBD2. The CDR3 covers 15 residues. Germline V gene lookup returns CDR1 SGHVS and CDR2 FNYEAQ. V lost 2 bases and J lost 2; bases outside the gene matches: 2. The CDR3 coding sequence is TGTGCCAGCAGCTTACTAGCGGGAGCTCAAGAGACCCAGTACTTC. Translation gives CASSLLAGAQETQYF.

This clone was seen more than once but under ten times. The rearrangement links TRBV2 to TRBJ2-5; either TRBD1 or TRBD2 may fit D (5 bases each). The V gene lost 6 bases and the J gene lost 1 base, with 12 bases spanning the gap. The CDR3 spans 14 residues. CDR1 and CDR2 (germline): SNHLY, FYNNEI. The CDR3 sequence: CASRTRGSQETQYF. DNA for the CDR3: TGTGCCAGCAGAACGAGGGGTTCCCAAGAGACCCAGTACTTC.

A few counts support this clone. This chain links TRBV28 with TRBJ1-5; D is uncertain. With 9 bases removed from V and 0 bases from J, the gap between germline ends came to 12 bases. CDR1 and CDR2 from the germline V gene are MDHEN and SYDVKM. This CDR3 contains 14 residues. The DNA of the CDR3 is TGTGCCAGTACTCGACTCCTTAGCAATCAGCCCCAGCATTTT. It codes for CASTRLLSNQPQHF.

This clone was observed many times. This same CDR3 is encoded by further DNA sequences in the sample. The gene calls are TRBV27 and TRBJ2-6; TRBD1 matches 9 bases. Trimming cost V 7 bases and J 0 bases; bases outside gene matches: 25. Germline V CDR1 and CDR2: MNHEY, SMNVEV (reference sequence). This CDR3 contains 23 residues. The CDR3 DNA follows: TGTGCCAGCACCAAACGTGGGACCTTCGCGAGGGACAGGGTTCACTCTGGGGCCAACGTCCTGACTTTC. Translated: CASTKRGTFARDRVHSGANVLTF.

A few counts support this clone. The chain joins TRBV7-2 to TRBJ2-1; possibly TRBD1 for D (6 bases). This CDR3 is built from 15 residues. Germline V gene sequence: CDR1 SGHTA, CDR2 FQGNSA. With 2 bases removed from V and 3 bases from J, the gap between germline ends came to 11 bases. The CDR3 bases are TGTGCCAGCAGCTTAAACAGGGCCCTCTACAATGAGCAGTTCTTC. Translating it yields CASSLNRALYNEQFF.

This chain uses TRBV4-2 with TRBJ1-1; D unclear. V lost 0 bases and J 6 bases, leaving 8 bases between the germline ends. CDR1 and CDR2 from the germline V gene are LGHNA and YNFKEQ. The CDR3 runs 13 residues. The CDR3 DNA is TGTGCCAGCAGCCAAGATCTGTGGGCTGAAGCTTTCTTT. It translates to CASSQDLWAEAFF.

This chain joins TRBV7-2 and TRBJ2-2, with 11 bases that match TRBD1. The length of the CDR3 is 15 residues. Trimming took 5 bases from V and 6 from J; bases not matched to a gene: 5. Looked up from germline, CDR1 is SGHTA and CDR2 is FQGNSA. The CDR3: CASSISGQGAGELFF. The CDR3 nucleotides are TGTGCCAGCAGCATCTCGGGACAGGGGGCCGGGGAGCTGTTTTTT.

The chain joins TRBV7-5 to TRBJ2-2; the listed D gene, TRBD1, was not tested against the DNA. TRBV7-5 is tagged as a pseudogene. This CDR3 is built from 16 residues. The CDR3, as DNA: TGTGTCAGAAGCCACCGGGACAGGGGAATGACCGGGGAGCTGTTTTTT. Amino acids: CVRSHRDRGMTGELFF.

The gene calls are TRBV18 and TRBJ1-3; D is ambiguous. This CDR3 is built from 15 residues. CDR1 is KGHSH and CDR2 is LQKENI in the germline V gene. The V end lost 4 bases, the J end lost 0 bases, and 10 bases lay between the germline ends. CDR3 residues: CASSHDRHSGNTIYF. DNA for the CDR3: TGTGCCAGCTCACACGACCGACACTCTGGAAACACCATATATTTT.

The chain joins TRBV27 to TRBJ2-7, with D maybe TRBD1 (6 bases). The CDR3 extends over 19 amino acids. The germline gives CDR1 MNHEY, CDR2 SMNVEV (reference sequence). V was clipped by 5 bases and J by 7 bases, with 33 bases between them. The CDR3 DNA follows: TGTGCCAGCAGTAAAACCGGGACATGGGGAACCCGCCCCAAGGTAGAGCAGTACTTC. It encodes CASSKTGTWGTRPKVEQYF.

The rearrangement joins TRBV14 to TRBJ2-5; D is ambiguous. CDR1 is SGHDN, CDR2 FVKESK, per germline. V was pared by 4 bases and J by 4 bases, with 10 bases between. CDR3 length: 13 amino acids. The CDR3 sequence is CASSLRFGETQYF. Written as DNA, the CDR3 is TGTGCCAGCAGCCTGAGGTTTGGAGAGACCCAGTACTTC.

The chain uses TRBV5-1 and TRBJ1-1, with TRBD1 matching 7 bases. The CDR3 loop spans 14 amino acids. Germline CDR1 SGHRS, CDR2 YFSETQ. J lost 7 bases, V lost 6 bases, and 12 bases had no gene match. The CDR3 loop reads CASKSGGTAIEAFF. Here the CDR3 DNA reads TGCGCCAGCAAATCGGGTGGGACAGCTATTGAAGCTTTCTTT.

In nucleotides, the CDR3 is TGTGCCAGCAGTGATTCGACAGGGGGCCAGGGGTATACGCAGTATTTT. Its protein is CASSDSTGGQGYTQYF. This chain joins TRBV25-1 and TRBJ2-3, with TRBD1 matching 10 bases. The CDR3 consists of 16 residues. In germline, CDR1 is MGHDK, CDR2 SYGVNS. V lost 3 bases, J lost 7 bases, and 10 bases stayed unmatched.

This clone was detected once. The J gene is TRBJ2-7, the V gene TRBV28; TRBD2 matches 14 bases. Germline lookup yields CDR1 MDHEN and CDR2 SYDVKM. This CDR3 contains 15 residues. With 5 bases clipped from V and 6 bases from J, the junction kept 6 bases outside the gene matches. CDR3 nucleotides: TGTGCCAGCAGTGGTGGGACTAGCGGGAGTCGCGAGCAGTACTTC. Amino acid sequence: CASSGGTSGSREQYF.

This chain connects TRBV11-2 to TRBJ2-7; TRBD1 might be the D (6 bases). V was clipped by 2 bases and J by 0 bases, with 11 bases between them. The V gene's germline CDR1 is SGHAT and CDR2 FQNNGV. The CDR3 loop spans 15 amino acids. DNA of the CDR3: TGTGCCAGCAGCTTAAGGACAGTACCCTCCTACGAGCAGTACTTC. This translates into CASSLRTVPSYEQYF.

The rearrangement links TRBV5-5 to TRBJ1-1, with D possibly TRBD1 on 5 matching bases. Germline loops: CDR1 SGHKS, CDR2 YYEKEE (reference sequence). The length of the CDR3 is 12 residues. Trimming cost V 5 bases and J 12 bases, with 17 bases left between them. CDR3 DNA sequence: TGTGCCAGCAGGGAGACGGGACGTCCTTCTTTCTTT. Translation: CASRETGRPSFF.

The chain combines TRBV27 with TRBJ1-1; D possibly corresponds to TRBD1 (5 bases). The V end was cut by 3 bases, the J end by 0 bases, with 17 bases between. This CDR3 spans 17 amino acids. The germline CDR1 and CDR2 sequences are MNHEY and SMNVEV (reference sequence). CDR3 sequence reads: CASSFGGSLLVNTEAFF. CDR3 nucleotide sequence: TGTGCCAGCAGTTTTGGGGGGTCTTTATTGGTGAACACTGAAGCTTTCTTT.

The genes are TRBV6-4 and TRBJ1-2; D remains ambiguous. Deletions cut 4 bases from V and 3 bases from J, with 6 bases between. Germline V gene data show CDR1 as MRHNA and CDR2 as SNTAGT. This CDR3 comprises 12 residues. DNA of the CDR3: TGTGCCAGCAGTGGTCACGACTATGGCTACACCTTC. Amino acids: CASSGHDYGYTF.

This clone was seen once. The rearrangement joins TRBV6-1 to TRBJ2-5; D is unresolved. With 3 bases removed from V and 4 bases from J, the gap between germline ends came to 9 bases. Germline lookup yields CDR1 MNHNS and CDR2 SASEGT. The CDR3 is 13 amino acids. The CDR3 protein is CASSDIWGETQYF. The CDR3 DNA sequence: TGTGCCAGCAGTGATATCTGGGGAGAGACCCAGTACTTC.

The chain carries TRBV29-1 and TRBJ2-1; TRBD2 matches at 11 bases. The germline V gene encodes CDR1 SQVTM and CDR2 ANQGSEA. CDR3 length: 14 amino acids. The trim removed 6 bases at V and 3 bases at J, leaving 4 bases unmatched. The CDR3 DNA reads TGCAGCGTGGGGGGACTAGCGGTCTACAATGAGCAGTTCTTC. Residues: CSVGGLAVYNEQFF.

This clone was seen once. Here the CDR3 DNA reads TGTGCCAGCAGTTCAGGTGGAGGAAGACGCTACACCTTC. Its protein is CASSSGGGRRYTF. This sequence joins TRBV7-2 and TRBJ1-2; D is unresolved. CDR3 length equals 13 residues. Trimming removed 6 bases at V and 9 bases at J, with 17 bases between. The germline CDR1 and CDR2 sequences are SGHTA and FQGNSA.

The J gene is TRBJ2-5, the V gene TRBV5-1; D gene uncertain. The CDR3 is made up of 15 amino acids. Deletions cut 2 bases from V and 2 bases from J, with 13 bases between. Looked up from germline, CDR1 is SGHRS and CDR2 is YFSETQ. The chain's CDR3 is CASSLGQVGQETQYF. The CDR3 nucleotides are TGCGCCAGCAGCTTAGGTCAGGTTGGACAAGAGACCCAGTACTTC.

This sequence joins TRBV27 and TRBJ2-2, with 9 bases matching TRBD2. Germline values: CDR1 MNHEY, CDR2 SMNVEV (reference sequence). Trimming took 7 bases from V and 0 from J; bases not matched to a gene: 9. The CDR3 is made up of 17 amino acids. The CDR3 nucleotides read TGTGCCAGCACCCCAGGAGCGGGAGGATCGAACACCGGGGAGCTGTTTTTT. Residues: CASTPGAGGSNTGELFF.

This clone came up a few times. This CDR3 is CASSLGRNQPQHF. CDR3 coding DNA: TGTGCCAGCAGCTTAGGACGGAATCAGCCCCAGCATTTT. This chain connects TRBV7-6 to TRBJ1-5, with D unresolved. Germline CDR1 SGHVS, CDR2 FNYEAQ. The CDR3 has 13 amino acids. V was cut by 1 base and J by 4 bases, with 5 bases left in between. The full variable domain, completed using reference TRBV7-6 and TRBJ1-5, is GAGVSQSPRYKVTKRGQDVALRCDPISGHVSLYWYRQALGQGPEFLTYFNYEAQQDKSGLPNDRFSAERPEGSISTLTIQRTEQRDSAMYRCASSLGRNQPQHFGDGTRLSIL.

V usage is TRBV2 and J usage is TRBJ2-5; D remains unclear. Germline V gene lookup returns CDR1 SNHLY and CDR2 FYNNEI. With 6 bases removed from V and 5 bases from J, the gap between germline ends came to 13 bases. This CDR3 is 13 amino acids long. CDR3 nucleotide sequence: TGTGCCAGCAGAGGAATTACGGCGGAGACCCAGTACTTC. Protein product: CASRGITAETQYF.

J is TRBJ2-7 and V is TRBV6-5; the D gene is possibly TRBD2 (5 bases). Trimming cost V 5 bases and J 0 bases, with 8 bases left between them. In germline, CDR1 is MNHEY, CDR2 SVGAGI. The CDR3 spans 13 residues. The CDR3 loop is CASSVSDSYEQYF. The CDR3 DNA follows: TGTGCCAGCAGTGTTAGCGACTCCTACGAGCAGTACTTC.

V gene TRBV25-1 combines with J gene TRBJ1-3, with D hard to call. From germline, CDR1 is MGHDK and CDR2 SYGVNS. The CDR3 has 15 amino acids. V lost 4 bases and J lost 2, with 12 bases in between. CDR3 amino acids: CASSAPGGTGNTIYF. The DNA for the CDR3 is TGTGCCAGCAGTGCTCCCGGAGGAACTGGAAACACCATATATTTT.

The rearrangement links TRBV6-1 to TRBJ1-1, with TRBD1 as a possible D gene (6 bases). This CDR3 is built from 12 residues. In germline, CDR1 is MNHNS, CDR2 SASEGT. Between the trimmed V and J ends, which lost 6 bases and 12 bases, there was a span of 17 bases. The CDR3 DNA reads TGTGCCAGCAGAGCAGCCCAGGGGAAGACTTTCTTT. This translates into CASRAAQGKTFF.

CDR3 sequence: CASRQTGVGTYEQYF. Written as DNA, the CDR3 is TGTGCCAGCAGGCAGACAGGGGTCGGGACCTACGAGCAGTACTTC. V gene TRBV28 combines with J gene TRBJ2-7; 8 bases match TRBD1. Germline V gene sequence: CDR1 MDHEN, CDR2 SYDVKM. There are 15 residues in the CDR3. With 6 bases clipped from V and 2 bases from J, the junction kept 9 bases outside the gene matches.

CDR3 nucleotides: TGTGCCAGCAGTACACCGAGGGGGGATACGCAGTATTTT. It codes for CASSTPRGDTQYF. V usage is TRBV6-1 and J usage is TRBJ2-3, with D possibly TRBD1 on 6 matching bases. CDR3 size: 13 residues. Germline values: CDR1 MNHNS, CDR2 SASEGT. The V end was cut by 5 bases, the J end by 6 bases, with 12 bases between.

This sequence joins TRBV5-4 and TRBJ1-4; D possibly corresponds to TRBD1 (6 bases). V lost 4 bases, J lost 0 bases, and 7 bases lay in between. CDR3 length equals 14 residues. Per the germline V gene, CDR1 is SGHNT and CDR2 is YYREEE (reference sequence). The chain's CDR3 is CASSEGATNEKLFF. In DNA form, the CDR3 reads TGTGCCAGCAGCGAGGGGGCAACTAATGAAAAACTGTTTTTT.

The chain joins TRBV19 to TRBJ2-1, with a possible D match to TRBD2 (6 bases). The CDR3 runs to 16 residues. The germline CDR1 and CDR2 sequences are LNHDA and SQIVND (reference sequence). Between the trimmed V and J ends, which lost 3 bases and 3 bases, there was a span of 15 bases. The CDR3: CASSILGLRDYNEQFF. DNA for the CDR3: TGTGCCAGTAGTATTTTGGGACTTAGAGACTACAATGAGCAGTTCTTC.